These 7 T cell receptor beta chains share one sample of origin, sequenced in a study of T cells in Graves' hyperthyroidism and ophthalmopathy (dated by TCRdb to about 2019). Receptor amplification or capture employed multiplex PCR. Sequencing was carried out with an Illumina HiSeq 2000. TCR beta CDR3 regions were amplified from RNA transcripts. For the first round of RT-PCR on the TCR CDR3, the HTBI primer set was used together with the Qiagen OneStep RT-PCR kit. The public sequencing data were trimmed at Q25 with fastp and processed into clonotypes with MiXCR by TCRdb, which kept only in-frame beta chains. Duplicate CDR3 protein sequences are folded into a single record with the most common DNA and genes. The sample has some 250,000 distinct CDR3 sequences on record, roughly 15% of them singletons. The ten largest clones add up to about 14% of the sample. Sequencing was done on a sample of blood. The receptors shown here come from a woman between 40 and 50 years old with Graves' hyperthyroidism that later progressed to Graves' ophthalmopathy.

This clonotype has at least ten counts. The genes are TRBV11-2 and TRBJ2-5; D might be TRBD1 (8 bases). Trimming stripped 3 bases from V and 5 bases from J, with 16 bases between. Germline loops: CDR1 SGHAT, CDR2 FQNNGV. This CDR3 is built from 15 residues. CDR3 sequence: CASSFGQGGGETQYF. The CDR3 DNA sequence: TGTGCCAGCAGCTTCGGACAGGGAGGGGGCGAGACCCAGTACTTC.

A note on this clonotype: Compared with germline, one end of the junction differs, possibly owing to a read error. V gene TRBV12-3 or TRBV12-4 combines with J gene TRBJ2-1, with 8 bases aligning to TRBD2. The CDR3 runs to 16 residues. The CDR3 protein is CASSLSAGGAFNEQFF. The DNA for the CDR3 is TGCGCCAGCAGCTTGTCGGCCGGGGGGGCCTTTAATGAGCAGTTCTTC.

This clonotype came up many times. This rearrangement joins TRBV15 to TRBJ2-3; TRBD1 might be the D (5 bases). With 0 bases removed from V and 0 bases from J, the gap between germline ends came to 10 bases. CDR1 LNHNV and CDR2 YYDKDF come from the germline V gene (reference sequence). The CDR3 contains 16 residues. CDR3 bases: TGTGCCACCAGCAGAGATCAGGGTGCTAGCACAGATACGCAGTATTTT. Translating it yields CATSRDQGASTDTQYF.

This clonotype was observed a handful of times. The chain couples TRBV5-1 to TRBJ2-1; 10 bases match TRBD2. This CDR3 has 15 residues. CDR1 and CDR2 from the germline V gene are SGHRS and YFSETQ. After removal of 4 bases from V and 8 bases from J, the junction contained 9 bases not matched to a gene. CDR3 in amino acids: CASSPLAGVPHEQFF. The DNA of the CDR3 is TGCGCCAGCAGCCCGCTAGCGGGAGTGCCCCATGAGCAGTTCTTC.

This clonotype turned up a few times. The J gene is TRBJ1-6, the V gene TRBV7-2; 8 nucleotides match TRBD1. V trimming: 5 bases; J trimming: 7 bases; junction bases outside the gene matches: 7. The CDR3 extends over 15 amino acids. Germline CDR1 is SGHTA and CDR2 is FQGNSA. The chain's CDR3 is CASSPRGLKNSPLHF. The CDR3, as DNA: TGTGCCAGCAGCCCCAGGGGGCTTAAGAATTCACCCCTCCACTTT.

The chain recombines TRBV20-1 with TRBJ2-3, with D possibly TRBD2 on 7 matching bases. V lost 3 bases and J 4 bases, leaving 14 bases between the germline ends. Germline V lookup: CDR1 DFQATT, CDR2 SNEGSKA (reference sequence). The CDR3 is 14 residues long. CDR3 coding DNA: TGCAGTGCTAGCCTCACGGGGGGCGCAGATACGCAGTATTTT. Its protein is CSASLTGGADTQYF.

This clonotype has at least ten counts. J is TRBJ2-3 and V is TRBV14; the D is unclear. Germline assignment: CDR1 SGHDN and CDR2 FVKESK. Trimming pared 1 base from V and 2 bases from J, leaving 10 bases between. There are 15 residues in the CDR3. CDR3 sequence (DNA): TGTGCCAGCAGCCAAGTTGACTTTCTCACAGATACGCAGTATTTT. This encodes CASSQVDFLTDTQYF. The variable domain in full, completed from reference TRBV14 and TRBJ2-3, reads EAGVTQFPSHSVIEKGQTVTLRCDPISGHDNLYWYRRVMGKEIKFLLHFVKESKQDESGMPNNRFLAERTGGTYSTLKVQPAELEDSGVYFCASSQVDFLTDTQYFGPGTRLTVL.